This T cell receptor (beta chain) was sequenced for a study of blood T cell repertoires in COVID-19. Sequencing was performed with immunoSEQ multiplex PCR; in TCRdb, only in-frame clones are kept and a portion is missing. The sample holds a few hundred thousand clones, approximately 84% seen once. The germline V gene encodes CDR1 SGHRS and CDR2 YFSETQ. V was trimmed by 0 bases and J by 1 base, leaving 7 bases between them. The CDR3 has 15 amino acids. This sequence joins TRBV5-1 and TRBJ2-2, with D perhaps TRBD1 (5 bases). This TCR was recovered from a man in his forties who had recovered from COVID-19. The specimen sequenced was PBMCs or T cells enriched from blood (not recorded which). CDR3 amino acids: CASSLGQGNTGELFF. DNA for the CDR3: TGCGCCAGCAGCTTGGGTCAGGGGAACACCGGGGAGCTGTTTTTT.